This T cell receptor (beta chain) was identified in a study of T cells in Graves' hyperthyroidism and ophthalmopathy. Amplified TCR beta CDR3 regions came from RNA transcripts. The HTBI set primed first-round TCR CDR3 RT-PCR. TCRdb itself ran the multiplex PCR reads through MiXCR, one entry per CDR3 protein. The table has hundreds of thousands of distinct CDR3 sequences, 46% seen once. With 3 bases clipped from V and 1 base from J, the junction kept 2 bases outside the gene matches. The CDR3 runs to 13 residues. CDR1 is SQVTM and CDR2 is ANQGSEA in the germline V gene. This clonotype was picked up many times.

This TCR was recovered from a woman aged 18-29 years with Graves' hyperthyroidism. Sequenced material: peripheral blood or thyroid tissue (not recorded which). This sequence joins TRBV29-1 and TRBJ1-2; TRBD1 aligns across 7 bases. CDR3 DNA sequence: TGCAGCGTTGAGACAGGGTTTAACTATGGCTACACCTTC. Protein product: CSVETGFNYGYTF.